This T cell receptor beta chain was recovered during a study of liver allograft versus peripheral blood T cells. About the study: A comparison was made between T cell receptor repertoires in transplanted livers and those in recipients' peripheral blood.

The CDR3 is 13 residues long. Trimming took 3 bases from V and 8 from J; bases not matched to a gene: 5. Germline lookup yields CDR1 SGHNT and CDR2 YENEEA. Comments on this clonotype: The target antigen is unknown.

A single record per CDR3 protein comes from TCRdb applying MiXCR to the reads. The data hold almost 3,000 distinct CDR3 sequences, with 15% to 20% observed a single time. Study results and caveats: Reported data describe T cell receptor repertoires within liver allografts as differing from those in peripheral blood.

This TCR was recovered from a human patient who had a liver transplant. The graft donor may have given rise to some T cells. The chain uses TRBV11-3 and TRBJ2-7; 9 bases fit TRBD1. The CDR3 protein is CASSLGQGIQQYF. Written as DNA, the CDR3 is TGTGCCAGCAGCTTGGGACAGGGTATTCAGCAGTACTTC. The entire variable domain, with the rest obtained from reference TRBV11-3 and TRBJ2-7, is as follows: EAGVVQSPRYKIIEKKQPVAFWCNPISGHNTLYWYLQNLGQGPELLIRYENEEAVDDSQLPKDRFSAERLKGVDSTLKIQPAELGDSAVYLCASSLGQGIQQYFGPGTRLTVT.